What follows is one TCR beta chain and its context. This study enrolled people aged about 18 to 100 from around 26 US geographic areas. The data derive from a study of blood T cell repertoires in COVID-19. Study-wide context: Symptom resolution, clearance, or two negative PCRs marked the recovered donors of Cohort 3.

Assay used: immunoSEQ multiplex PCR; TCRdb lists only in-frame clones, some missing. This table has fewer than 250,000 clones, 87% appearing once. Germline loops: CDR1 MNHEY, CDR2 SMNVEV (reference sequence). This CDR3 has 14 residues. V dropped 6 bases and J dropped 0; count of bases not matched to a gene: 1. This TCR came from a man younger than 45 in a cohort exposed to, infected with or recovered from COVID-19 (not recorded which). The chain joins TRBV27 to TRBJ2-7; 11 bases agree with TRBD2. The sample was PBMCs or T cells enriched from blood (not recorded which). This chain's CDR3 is CASRTSGTSYEQYF. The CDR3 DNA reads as TGTGCCAGCAGGACTAGCGGGACCTCCTACGAGCAGTACTTC.